This T cell receptor beta chain was retrieved from a study of T cells in Graves' hyperthyroidism and ophthalmopathy. General study findings and limits: Ophthalmopathy could be told apart from stable hyperthyroidism with a 13 V-J model. The model predicted ophthalmopathy a median approximately seven months before onset. Most expanded thyroid clonotypes above 0.001 also appeared in blood.

CDR1 DFQATT and CDR2 SNEGSKA come from the germline V gene (reference sequence). V dropped 5 bases and J dropped 7; count of bases not matched to a gene: 7. The CDR3 covers 13 residues. Diagnostic assessment was based on clinical symptoms, serum thyroxine and TRAb, thyroid ultrasound and orbital computed tomography. Amplification of TCR beta CDR3 regions used RNA as the template. TCR CDR3 regions were first amplified by RT-PCR with HTBI primers. Each CDR3 protein is one row after TCRdb ran MiXCR on the multiplex PCR reads. The repertoire holds 450,000 to 700,000 distinct CDR3 sequences, with 40% to 55% as singletons. Of note for this clonotype: Antigen: not known.

The material sequenced was peripheral blood or thyroid tissue (not recorded which). The source is an adult woman with Graves' disease, either hyperthyroidism or ophthalmopathy (not recorded which). This sequence joins TRBV20-1 and TRBJ1-5; 8 positions agree with TRBD1. The CDR3 DNA reads as TGCAGTGCTCCCCAGGGGGCTAACCAGCCCCAGCATTTT. It translates to CSAPQGANQPQHF.